Detailed here is one T cell receptor beta chain. This CDR3 is built from 13 residues. Per germline, CDR1 LNHNV and CDR2 YYDKDF (reference sequence). Trimming took 1 base from V and 4 from J, leaving 4 bases between them. This sample was included in a study of T cell changes during pregnancy in multiple sclerosis. Profiled with immunoSEQ multiplex PCR; TCRdb holds only in-frame clones, not every one. This table holds 64,000 or so clones, about 96% found once. The chain recombines TRBV15 with TRBJ2-2, with D unresolved. Source: CD8+ T cells from peripheral blood mononuclear cells, taken after pregnancy. The sequence came from a female donor with multiple sclerosis, enrolled in a pregnancy study. The CDR3 reads CATSRASTGELFF. In DNA, the CDR3 is TGTGCCACCAGCAGAGCTTCCACCGGGGAGCTGTTTTTT.